A single T cell receptor beta chain is shown here with its context. The sample comes from a study of blood T cell repertoires in COVID-19. Overall study: Researchers got acute and convalescent COVID-19 samples from the United States, Italy and Spain.

There are 15 residues in the CDR3. Germline CDR1 LGHDT, CDR2 YNNKEL (reference sequence). Trimming removed 5 bases from V and 7 bases from J; junction bases left unmatched: 6. In the source study's methods: The assay estimated nucleated cells by amplifying reference gene primers. Clones were sequenced by immunoSEQ multiplex PCR, and TCRdb holds only the in-frame ones, with some missing. For V, J and clone size, that table is used; D and trimming come from the DNA. In the table there are tens of thousands of clones, about 89% of which are singletons. The rearrangement links TRBV3-1 (or the pseudogene TRBV3-2) to TRBJ1-6; 9 positions agree with TRBD1. The specimen was peripheral blood. The sequence was obtained from a human donor in a cohort sampled during active COVID-19. The CDR3 DNA sequence: TGTGCCAGCAGCTTACAGGGGGCTGGAAATTCACCCCTCCACTTT. The encoded protein is CASSLQGAGNSPLHF.